Sequencing of this T cell receptor (beta chain) was carried out in a study of blood T cells in healthy people across ages. Primers used in a second PCR of about 6 to 11 cycles were a sample-barcoded 5' primer and a J-beta primer mix. TCRdb reanalysed the 5' RACE reads using MiXCR and keeps one entry per CDR3 protein. The data show some 850,000 distinct CDR3 sequences, around a quarter seen once. The CDR3 is made up of 16 amino acids. Germline values: CDR1 MGHDK, CDR2 SYGVNS. J was trimmed by 0 bases and V by 5 bases; bases with no gene match: 9. Whenever a sample was processed, at least 6 million PBMCs were isolated. These data are also associated with another study on T cells of mothers and their children. From that study: In this cohort, donors were a few healthy Caucasian mothers plus their six children.

The TCR sequence derives from a boy between 10 and 17 years old in good health. This chain joins TRBV25-1 and TRBJ1-2; 7 nucleotides align to TRBD1. Sequencing was carried out using blood. CDR3 loop: CASSFPGGEANYGYTF. Written as DNA, the CDR3 is TGTGCCAGCAGTTTCCCAGGGGGGGAAGCTAACTATGGCTACACCTTC.